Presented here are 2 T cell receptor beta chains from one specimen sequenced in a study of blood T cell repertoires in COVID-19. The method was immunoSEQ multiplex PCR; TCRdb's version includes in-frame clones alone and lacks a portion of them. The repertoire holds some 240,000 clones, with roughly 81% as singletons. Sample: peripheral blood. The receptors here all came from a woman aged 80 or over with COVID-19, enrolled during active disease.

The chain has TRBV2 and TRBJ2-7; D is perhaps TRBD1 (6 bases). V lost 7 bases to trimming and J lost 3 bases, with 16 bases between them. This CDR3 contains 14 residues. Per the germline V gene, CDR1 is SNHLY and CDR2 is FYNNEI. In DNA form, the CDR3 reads TGTGCCAGCATGGGGTCAGGGGCGGACTACGAGCAGTACTTC. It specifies CASMGSGADYEQYF.

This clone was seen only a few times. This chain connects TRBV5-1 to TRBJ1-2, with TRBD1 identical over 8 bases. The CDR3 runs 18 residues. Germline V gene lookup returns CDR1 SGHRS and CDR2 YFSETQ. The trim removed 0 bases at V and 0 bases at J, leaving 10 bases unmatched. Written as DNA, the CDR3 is TGCGCCAGCAGCTTGGAGGGGACAGGTCGAGTGTCTAACTATGGCTACACCTTC. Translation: CASSLEGTGRVSNYGYTF. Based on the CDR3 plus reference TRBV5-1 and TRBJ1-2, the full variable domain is KAGVTQTPRYLIKTRGQQVTLSCSPISGHRSVSWYQQTPGQGLQFLFEYFSETQRNKGNFPGRFSGRQFSNSRSEMNVSTLELGDSALYLCASSLEGTGRVSNYGYTFGSGTRLTVV.